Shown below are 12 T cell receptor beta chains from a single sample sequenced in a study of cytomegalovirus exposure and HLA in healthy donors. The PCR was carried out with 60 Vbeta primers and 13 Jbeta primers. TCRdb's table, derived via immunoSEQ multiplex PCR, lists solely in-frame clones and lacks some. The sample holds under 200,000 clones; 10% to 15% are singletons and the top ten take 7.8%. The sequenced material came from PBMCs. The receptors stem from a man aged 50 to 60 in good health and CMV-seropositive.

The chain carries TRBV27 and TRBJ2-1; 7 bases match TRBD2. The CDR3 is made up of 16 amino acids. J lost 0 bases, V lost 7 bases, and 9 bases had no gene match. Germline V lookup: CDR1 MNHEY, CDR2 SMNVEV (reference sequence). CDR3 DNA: TGTGCCAGCAACTCGCCGGGGGGAAGCTCCTACAATGAGCAGTTCTTC. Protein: CASNSPGGSSYNEQFF.

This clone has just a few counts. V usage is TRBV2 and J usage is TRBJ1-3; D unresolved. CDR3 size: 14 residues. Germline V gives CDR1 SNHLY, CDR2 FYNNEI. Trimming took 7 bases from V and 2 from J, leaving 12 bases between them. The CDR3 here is CASTLGGTGNTIYF. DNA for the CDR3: TGTGCCAGCACCCTTGGAGGGACTGGAAACACCATATATTTT. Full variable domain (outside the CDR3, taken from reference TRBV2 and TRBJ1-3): EPEVTQTPSHQVTQMGQEVILRCVPISNHLYFYWYRQILGQKVEFLVSFYNNEISEKSEIFDDQFSVERPDGSNFTLKIRSTKLEDSAMYFCASTLGGTGNTIYFGEGSWLTVV.

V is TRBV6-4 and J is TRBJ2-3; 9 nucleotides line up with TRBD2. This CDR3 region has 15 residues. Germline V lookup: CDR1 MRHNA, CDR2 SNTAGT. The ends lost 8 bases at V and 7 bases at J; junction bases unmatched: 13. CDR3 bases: TGTGCCAGCGGGATTACTAGCGGGCCCGGGAATACGCAGTATTTT. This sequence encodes CASGITSGPGNTQYF.

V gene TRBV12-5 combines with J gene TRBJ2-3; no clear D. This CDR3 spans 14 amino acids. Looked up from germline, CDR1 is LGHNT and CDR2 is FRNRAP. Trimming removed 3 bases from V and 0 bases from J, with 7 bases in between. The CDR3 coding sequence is TGTGCTAGTGGTTTAGCTGCTAGCACAGATACGCAGTATTTT. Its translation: CASGLAASTDTQYF.

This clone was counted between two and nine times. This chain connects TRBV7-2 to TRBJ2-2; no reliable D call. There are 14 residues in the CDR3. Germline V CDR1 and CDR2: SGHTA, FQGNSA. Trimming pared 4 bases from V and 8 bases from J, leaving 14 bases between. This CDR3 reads CASSSPPRAGELFF. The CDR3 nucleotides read TGTGCCAGCAGCTCGCCCCCGAGAGCGGGGGAGCTGTTTTTT.

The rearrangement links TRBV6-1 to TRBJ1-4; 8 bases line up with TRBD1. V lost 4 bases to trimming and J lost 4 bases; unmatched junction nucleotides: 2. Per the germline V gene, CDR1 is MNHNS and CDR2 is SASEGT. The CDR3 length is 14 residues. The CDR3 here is CASSGTGRNEKLFF. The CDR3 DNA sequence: TGTGCCAGCAGTGGGACAGGGCGTAATGAAAAACTGTTTTTT.

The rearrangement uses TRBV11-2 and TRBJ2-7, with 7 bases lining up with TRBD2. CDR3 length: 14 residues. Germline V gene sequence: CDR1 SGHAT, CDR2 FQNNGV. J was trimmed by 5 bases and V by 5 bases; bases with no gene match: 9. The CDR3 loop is CASSPSGAEDEQYV. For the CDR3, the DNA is TGTGCCAGCAGCCCCAGCGGGGCTGAGGACGAGCAGTACGTC.

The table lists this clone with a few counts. This CDR3 reads CASSPLNRGRTPLHF. The CDR3 DNA reads TGTGCCAGCAGCCCCCTAAACAGGGGGCGGACACCCCTCCACTTT. V is TRBV7-8 and J is TRBJ1-6; TRBD1 matches at 9 bases. This CDR3 is 15 amino acids long. The J segment lost 11 bases and the V segment lost 5 bases, leaving 10 bases of the junction unmatched. Germline CDR1 SGHVS, CDR2 FQNEAQ. Full variable domain (missing parts from reference TRBV7-8 and TRBJ1-6): GAGVSQSPRYKVAKRGQDVALRCDPISGHVSLFWYQQALGQGPEFLTYFQNEAQLDKSGLPSDRFFAERPEGSVSTLKIQRTQQEDSAVYLCASSPLNRGRTPLHFGNGTRLTVT.

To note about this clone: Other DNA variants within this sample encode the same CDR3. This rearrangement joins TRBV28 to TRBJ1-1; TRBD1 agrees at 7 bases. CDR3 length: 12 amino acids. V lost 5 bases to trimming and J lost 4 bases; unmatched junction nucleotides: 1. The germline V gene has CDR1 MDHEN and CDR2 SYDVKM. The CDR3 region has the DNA TGTGCCAGCAGTCCAGGGGGCACTGAAGCTTTCTTT. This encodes CASSPGGTEAFF.

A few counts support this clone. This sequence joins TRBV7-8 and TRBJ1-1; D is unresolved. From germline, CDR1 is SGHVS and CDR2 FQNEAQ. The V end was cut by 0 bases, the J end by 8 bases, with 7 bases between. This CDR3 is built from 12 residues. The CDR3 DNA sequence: TGTGCCAGCAGCTTAGCCAGTCAAGAAGCTTTCTTT. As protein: CASSLASQEAFF.

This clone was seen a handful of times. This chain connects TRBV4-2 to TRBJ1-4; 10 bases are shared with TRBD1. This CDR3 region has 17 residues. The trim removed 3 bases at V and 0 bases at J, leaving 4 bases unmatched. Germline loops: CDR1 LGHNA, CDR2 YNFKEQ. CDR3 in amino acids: CASSHRDRGTTNEKLFF. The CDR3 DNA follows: TGTGCCAGCAGCCACCGGGACAGGGGAACAACTAATGAAAAACTGTTTTTT.

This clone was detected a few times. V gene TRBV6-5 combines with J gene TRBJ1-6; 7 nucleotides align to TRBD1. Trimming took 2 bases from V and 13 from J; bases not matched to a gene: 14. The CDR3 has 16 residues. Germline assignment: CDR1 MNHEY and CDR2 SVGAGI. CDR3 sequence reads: CASSYRVAEQGWPLHF. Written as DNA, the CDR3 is TGTGCCAGCAGTTACAGGGTCGCCGAACAGGGGTGGCCCCTCCACTTT.